Described below is a single T cell receptor beta chain sequence and its context. Its antigen is currently unknown. The data were obtained in a study of pediatric ulcerative colitis. Points from the study as a whole: No controls had the two rectal clonotypes shared by ulcerative colitis patients. Substantially fewer templates came from two patients' blood samples.

One to two pinch biopsies were taken from the rectum during colonoscopy. No immunosuppressive drugs were given to ulcerative colitis patients before diagnostic colonoscopy. Up to 500,000 reads were sequenced per sample. Repertoires were generated with immunoSEQ multiplex PCR, while TCRdb's copy carries only in-frame clones and drops some. Of tens of thousands of clones listed, more than 70% were seen once; the top ten hold 0.65% to 0.95%. Germline values: CDR1 WNHNN, CDR2 SYGVQD (reference sequence). The length of the CDR3 is 14 residues. V was pared by 7 bases and J by 3 bases, with 16 bases between.

This TCR was sampled from a boy aged 5-17 years with moderate ulcerative colitis. Input material: gut tissue. The rearrangement links TRBV10-1 to TRBJ2-7; D perhaps matches TRBD2 (6 bases). CDR3 sequence: CASIRSGTFYEQYF. The CDR3 DNA reads TGCGCCAGCATAAGGTCGGGGACTTTCTACGAGCAGTACTTC.